The 20 T cell receptor beta chains presented below share a single source sample, sequenced in a study of cytomegalovirus exposure and HLA in healthy donors (TCRdb year 2017). Library creation used the immunoSEQ multiplex PCR assay. For the multiplex PCR, a mixture combining 60 forward primers for TCR Vbeta segments and 13 reverse primers for TCR Jbeta segments was used. The immuneACCESS repertoire file appears here via TCRdb, limited to in-frame rearrangements. These files lack a portion of the clones; in checked studies, under half of the deficit traces to unresolved V genes, and the cause of the others is not known. Across this sample there are over 35,000 clones, with over 60% seen only once. The biggest ten clones account for around 3.9% of the sample. Sequencing used PBMCs. The receptors were gathered from a middle-aged man in good health and CMV-seronegative.

This chain connects TRBV30 to TRBJ2-7, with 10 bases identical to TRBD1. Germline CDR1 GTSNPN, CDR2 SVGIG (reference sequence). CDR3 length equals 14 residues. Trimming cost V 5 bases and J 2 bases; bases outside gene matches: 6. CDR3 sequence (DNA): TGTGCCTGGGGGGGGACAGGGGCTGCCTACGAGCAGTACTTC. This translates into CAWGGTGAAYEQYF.

The gene calls are TRBV4-2 and TRBJ2-7; D not certain. The CDR3 has 15 residues. Trimming stripped 0 bases from V and 1 base from J, with 10 bases between. Germline V lookup: CDR1 LGHNA, CDR2 YNFKEQ. Written as DNA, the CDR3 is TGTGCCAGCAGCCAAGAATCGCAGGCTTCCTACGAGCAGTACTTC. It translates to CASSQESQASYEQYF.

This chain links TRBV5-6 with TRBJ1-1, with D tentatively TRBD1 (5 bases). Germline lookup yields CDR1 SGHDT and CDR2 YYEEEE. CDR3 size: 13 residues. Trimming left V 0 bases short and J 9 bases short, with 12 bases between. The CDR3 nucleotides are TGTGCCAGCAGCTTGGGATGGGACTCCAAAGCTTTCTTT. Translating it yields CASSLGWDSKAFF.

The genes are TRBV6-5 and TRBJ2-7; weak D call: TRBD2 (6 bases). CDR3 size: 12 residues. Deletions cut 5 bases from V and 6 bases from J, with 11 bases between. Germline values: CDR1 MNHEY, CDR2 SVGAGI. CDR3 region: CASSLTGVEQYF. CDR3 coding DNA: TGTGCCAGCAGTCTCACGGGGGTCGAGCAGTACTTC.

This chain joins TRBV7-2 and TRBJ1-6; D gene unclear. CDR1 is SGHTA and CDR2 is FQGNSA in the germline V gene. V was trimmed by 0 bases and J by 0 bases, leaving 3 bases between them. This CDR3 region has 15 residues. Here the CDR3 DNA reads TGTGCCAGCAGCTTAGCGAGCTCCTATAATTCACCCCTCCACTTT. Protein sequence: CASSLASSYNSPLHF.

This chain uses TRBV20-1 with TRBJ2-7; D is unresolved. Germline V lookup: CDR1 DFQATT, CDR2 SNEGSKA (reference sequence). The CDR3 is 11 residues long. The V end was cut by 3 bases, the J end by 4 bases, with 7 bases between. DNA of the CDR3: TGCAGTGCTAGGAGTTCGTACGAGCAGTACTTC. Its protein is CSARSSYEQYF.

The chain has TRBV7-9 and TRBJ1-6; the D is unclear. V was shortened by 5 bases and J by 9 bases, with 8 bases between the two germline ends. The germline gives CDR1 SEHNR, CDR2 FQNEAQ (reference sequence). There are 12 residues in the CDR3. CDR3: CASSVILSPLHF. The CDR3 nucleotides are TGTGCCAGCAGCGTTATTCTTTCACCCCTCCACTTT. Drawing the rest from reference TRBV7-9 and TRBJ1-6, the complete variable domain is DTGVSQNPRHKITKRGQNVTFRCDPISEHNRLYWYRQTLGQGPEFLTYFQNEAQLEKSRLLSDRFSAERPKGSFSTLEIQRTEQGDSAMYLCASSVILSPLHFGNGTRLTVT.

This clone has more than one count but fewer than ten. The chain couples TRBV4-3 to TRBJ1-2, with D unresolved. The CDR3 is 17 residues long. Germline loops: CDR1 LGHNA, CDR2 YSLEER. The germline V and J ends were trimmed by 0 bases and 4 bases, with 18 bases remaining between them. In nucleotides, the CDR3 is TGCGCCAGCAGCCAAGATTTTAGGTCTACGACGGGCTATGGCTACACCTTC. Its translation: CASSQDFRSTTGYGYTF.

This clone has a handful of counts. The genes are TRBV6-4 and TRBJ2-1; possibly TRBD2 for D (5 bases). The CDR3 runs 15 residues. Germline lookup yields CDR1 MRHNA and CDR2 SNTAGT. Trimming stripped 1 base from V and 6 bases from J, with 13 bases between. CDR3 residues: CASSDFPGSGNEQFF. CDR3 nucleotides: TGTGCCAGCAGTGACTTCCCGGGGAGTGGCAATGAGCAGTTCTTC.

This chain uses TRBV19 with TRBJ1-1; D unclear. Trimming pared 7 bases from V and 5 bases from J, leaving 20 bases between. The CDR3 length is 15 residues. Germline CDR1 LNHDA, CDR2 SQIVND (reference sequence). The DNA for the CDR3 is TGTGCCAGTACGGAGGGAGCGGGAGCGAGAACTGAAGCTTTCTTT. This gives the protein CASTEGAGARTEAFF.

This clone occurred a few times. The chain employs TRBV7-8 and TRBJ1-6; tentative D call: TRBD1 (5 bases). This CDR3 has 20 residues. Germline V gene lookup returns CDR1 SGHVS and CDR2 FQNEAQ. V dropped 1 base and J dropped 0 bases, with 19 bases sitting between them. The CDR3 DNA is TGTGCCAGCAGCTTAGAGGCAGGGTCCTCCTTTAGCTCCTATAATTCACCCCTCCACTTT. It is translated as CASSLEAGSSFSSYNSPLHF.

The chain uses TRBV6-5 and TRBJ1-2; 8 bases line up with TRBD1. The CDR3 loop spans 15 amino acids. Trimming took 5 bases from V and 3 from J; bases not matched to a gene: 8. Germline V gives CDR1 MNHEY, CDR2 SVGAGI. This CDR3 reads CASSRWKTGDYGYTF. As DNA, the CDR3 is TGTGCCAGCAGTCGGTGGAAGACAGGGGACTATGGCTACACCTTC.

The genes are TRBV6-5 and TRBJ1-3; D unresolved. Trimming removed 7 bases from V and 9 bases from J, with 16 bases in between. The germline V gene has CDR1 MNHEY and CDR2 SVGAGI. CDR3 length: 13 amino acids. Here the CDR3 reads CASTHGQRGTIYF. CDR3 DNA sequence: TGTGCCAGCACTCACGGGCAGCGGGGCACCATATATTTT.

The chain carries TRBV27 and TRBJ1-2; the D gene is possibly TRBD1 (6 bases). The CDR3 spans 14 residues. The V gene's germline CDR1 is MNHEY and CDR2 SMNVEV (reference sequence). Trimming left V 5 bases short and J 2 bases short, with 12 bases between. As DNA, the CDR3 is TGTGCCAGCAGTACGGACAGCGTGAACTATGGCTACACCTTC. Its protein is CASSTDSVNYGYTF.

The rearrangement uses TRBV18 and TRBJ1-2; D gene ambiguous. V was trimmed by 2 bases and J by 7 bases, leaving 14 bases between them. The germline V gene has CDR1 KGHSH and CDR2 LQKENI. The CDR3 totals 14 residues. CDR3 sequence: CASSPGLARGGYTF. The CDR3 DNA reads TGTGCCAGCTCACCAGGTCTCGCTAGAGGTGGCTACACCTTC.

The rearrangement links TRBV7-9 to TRBJ1-6, with TRBD1 matching 8 bases. Looked up from germline, CDR1 is SEHNR and CDR2 is FQNEAQ (reference sequence). The junction had 6 bases not matched to a gene; V was cut back by 5 bases and J by 9 bases. CDR3 length: 14 amino acids. The CDR3 sequence is CASSLGQGTSPLHF. The CDR3 region has the DNA TGTGCCAGCAGCCTCGGACAGGGTACTTCACCCCTCCACTTT.

This clone was seen a single time. The V and J genes are TRBV4-2 and TRBJ2-7; TRBD1 aligns across 12 bases. The CDR3 spans 15 residues. CDR1 is LGHNA and CDR2 is YNFKEQ in the germline V gene. Germline trimming cut 2 bases from V and 7 bases from J; bases unmatched to any gene: 6. This CDR3 reads CASSQPGQGAGEQYF. The CDR3, as DNA: TGTGCCAGCAGCCAACCGGGACAGGGGGCTGGAGAGCAGTACTTC.

CDR3 residues: CASSYVGGETQYF. The DNA of the CDR3 is TGTGCCAGCAGTTACGTCGGAGGGGAGACCCAGTACTTC. The chain uses TRBV6-5 and TRBJ2-5, with a possible D match to TRBD2 (6 bases). The V and J ends lost 2 bases and 5 bases respectively, with 9 bases between them. There are 13 residues in the CDR3. The germline V gene encodes CDR1 MNHEY and CDR2 SVGAGI.

The genes are TRBV28 and TRBJ2-7; TRBD1 agrees at 8 bases. V shed 5 bases and J 4 bases; nucleotides not matched to a gene: 1. The V gene's germline CDR1 is MDHEN and CDR2 SYDVKM. CDR3 length: 12 residues. CDR3 loop: CASSRQGYEQYF. The CDR3 coding sequence is TGTGCCAGCAGTCGACAGGGGTACGAGCAGTACTTC.

This chain uses TRBV30 with TRBJ1-1, with 10 bases aligning to TRBD1. The CDR3 loop spans 15 amino acids. V trimming: 1 base; J trimming: 0 bases; junction bases outside the gene matches: 2. From germline, CDR1 is GTSNPN and CDR2 SVGIG (reference sequence). The CDR3 region has the DNA TGTGCCTGGAGTGCCGGGACAGGGGTGAACACTGAAGCTTTCTTT. Amino acids: CAWSAGTGVNTEAFF.